Each of the 3 T cell receptor beta chains below was sequenced from the same sample in a study of T cell repertoires in cytomegalovirus infection. These TCRs are of unknown antigen specificity. TCRdb reprocessed the reads with MiXCR, giving one entry per CDR3 protein. Among around 800,000 distinct CDR3 sequences listed, approximately 29% were seen once. This specimen consisted of cultured CD8+ T cells from PBMCs, obtained from culture after CMV antigen stimulation. The receptors originated from a human donor in good health (CMV status not recorded). Some clones in this sample may be carry-over from other donors' samples.

J is TRBJ1-1 and V is TRBV7-4, with 8 bases matching TRBD1. Germline V lookup: CDR1 SGHVT, CDR2 SQSDAQ. Trimming took 5 bases from V and 5 from J; bases not matched to a gene: 13. CDR3 length equals 16 residues. Here the CDR3 reads CASSPGTGTLGTEAFF. The CDR3 DNA reads as TGTGCCAGCAGCCCGGGGACAGGAACCTTAGGGACTGAAGCTTTCTTT. Complete variable domain (other parts from reference TRBV7-4 and TRBJ1-1): GAGVSQSPRYKVAKRGRDVALRCDSISGHVTLYWYRQTLGQGSEVLTYSQSDAQRDKSGRPSGRFSAERPERSVSTLKIQRTEQGDSAVYLCASSPGTGTLGTEAFFGQGTRLTVV.

The table lists this clonotype with many counts. This chain links TRBV27 with TRBJ1-1, with D hard to call. Germline V lookup: CDR1 MNHEY, CDR2 SMNVEV (reference sequence). Trimming stripped 2 bases from V and 2 bases from J, with 9 bases between. This CDR3 has 14 residues. The CDR3 nucleotides read TGTGCCAGCAGTTTACCAGGCAGAAACACTGAAGCTTTCTTT. Translated: CASSLPGRNTEAFF.

This clonotype was seen a handful of times. The chain employs TRBV7-8 and TRBJ2-2; a possible D gene is TRBD2 (5 bases). The CDR3 consists of 16 residues. V was clipped by 4 bases and J by 6 bases, with 18 bases between them. Looked up from germline, CDR1 is SGHVS and CDR2 is FQNEAQ. This CDR3 is CASSSLQLVMAGELFF. CDR3 DNA sequence: TGTGCCAGCAGCTCGTTGCAACTAGTGATGGCCGGGGAGCTGTTTTTT.